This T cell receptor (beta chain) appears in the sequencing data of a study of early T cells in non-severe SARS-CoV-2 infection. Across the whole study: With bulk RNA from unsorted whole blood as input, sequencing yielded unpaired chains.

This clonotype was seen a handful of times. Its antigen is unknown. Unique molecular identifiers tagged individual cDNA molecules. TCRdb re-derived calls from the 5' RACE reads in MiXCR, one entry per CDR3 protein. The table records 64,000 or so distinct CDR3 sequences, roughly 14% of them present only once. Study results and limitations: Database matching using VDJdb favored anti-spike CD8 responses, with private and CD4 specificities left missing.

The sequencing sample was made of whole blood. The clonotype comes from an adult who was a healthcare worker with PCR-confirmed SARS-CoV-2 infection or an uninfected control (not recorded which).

CDR3 bases: TGTGCCAGCAGCCAAGATGGGGGGACTATGAAGTCCTACAATGAGCAGTTCTTC. This translates into CASSQDGGTMKSYNEQFF. The rearrangement links TRBV4-2 to TRBJ2-1; 7 positions agree with TRBD2. With V trimmed by 0 bases and J by 1 base, 9 bases remained unmatched. This CDR3 comprises 18 residues. The germline CDR1 and CDR2 sequences are LGHNA and YNFKEQ.